Listed here are 21 T cell receptor beta chains from one sample, sequenced in a study of naive and memory T cell subsets. Both TRBC1 and TRBC2 were covered by a beta constant-region primer of two equimolar oligonucleotides. The ligated cDNA underwent four PCR rounds using SP2 and nested alpha and beta constant-region primers. TCRdb analysed the UMI-ligation and nested PCR reads with MiXCR anew, one entry per CDR3 protein. This repertoire shows approximately 31,000 distinct CDR3 sequences, under 20% found once; its top ten account for roughly 3.5%. Input material: effector memory CD4+ T cells from blood. Subset given: effector memory, CD45RA- CD27-. The source is a human donor in good health.

At least ten counts were recorded for this clonotype. The chain has TRBV20-1 and TRBJ2-1; 9 positions match TRBD2. Germline V gives CDR1 DFQATT, CDR2 SNEGSKA (reference sequence). V dropped 5 bases and J dropped 2; count of bases not matched to a gene: 7. The CDR3 totals 15 residues. DNA for the CDR3: TGCAGTGCTCCAAACTTAGCGGGAGCCTACAATGAGCAGTTCTTC. Protein sequence: CSAPNLAGAYNEQFF.

V usage is TRBV2 and J usage is TRBJ1-2, with unresolved D. Germline CDR1 is SNHLY and CDR2 is FYNNEI. The CDR3 contains 17 residues. Trimming left V 7 bases short and J 4 bases short, with 25 bases between. CDR3 protein: CASTDNQRNGILYGYTF. CDR3 nucleotide sequence: TGTGCCAGCACTGATAATCAGCGAAACGGTATTCTCTATGGCTACACCTTC.

The chain is built from TRBV7-2 and TRBJ2-2, with D hard to call. The CDR3 is made up of 14 amino acids. Germline V gene sequence: CDR1 SGHTA, CDR2 FQGNSA. V was pared by 5 bases and J by 4 bases, with 11 bases between. The CDR3 region is CASSAASLTGELFF. CDR3 nucleotides: TGTGCCAGCAGCGCCGCATCCCTCACCGGGGAGCTGTTTTTT.

V is TRBV20-1 and J is TRBJ2-1, with TRBD2 matching over 10 bases. The germline CDR1 and CDR2 sequences are DFQATT and SNEGSKA (reference sequence). Trimming removed 4 bases from V and 0 bases from J; junction bases left unmatched: 0. The CDR3 has 14 amino acids. The CDR3 reads CSAKREGSYNEQFF. CDR3 nucleotide sequence: TGCAGTGCTAAGCGGGAGGGCTCCTACAATGAGCAGTTCTTC.

This chain connects TRBV19 to TRBJ1-2; D possibly corresponds to TRBD1 (5 bases). Looked up from germline, CDR1 is LNHDA and CDR2 is SQIVND (reference sequence). This CDR3 region has 14 residues. V shed 10 bases and J shed 4 bases, with 19 bases lying between them. The CDR3: CATRGQTGVYGYTF. CDR3 in DNA: TGTGCCACCCGAGGACAAACAGGTGTCTATGGCTACACCTTC.

A single count supports this clonotype. The genes are TRBV10-3 and TRBJ2-5, with D maybe TRBD1 (6 bases). The V and J ends lost 8 bases and 2 bases respectively, with 12 bases between them. Germline V gene lookup returns CDR1 ENHRY and CDR2 SYGVKD. CDR3 length equals 13 residues. The chain's CDR3 is CAIGRGNQETQYF. Written as DNA, the CDR3 is TGTGCCATCGGAAGGGGGAATCAAGAGACCCAGTACTTC.

This clonotype was recorded at least ten times. The J gene is TRBJ2-3, the V gene TRBV20-1, with D possibly matching TRBD2 (6 bases). V was cut by 2 bases and J by 3 bases, with 12 bases left in between. The CDR3 spans 14 residues. Germline V gene sequence: CDR1 DFQATT, CDR2 SNEGSKA (reference sequence). CDR3 nucleotides: TGCAGTGCTAGACTCGGGGGAGGAACAGATACGCAGTATTTT. It codes for CSARLGGGTDTQYF.

The V and J genes are TRBV10-3 and TRBJ2-7, with no clear D. The germline V gene encodes CDR1 ENHRY and CDR2 SYGVKD. V dropped 8 bases and J dropped 6 bases, with 11 bases sitting between them. The CDR3 covers 11 residues. CDR3 region: CAIARFGEQYF. Written as DNA, the CDR3 is TGTGCCATCGCTAGATTCGGCGAGCAGTACTTC.

This clonotype occurred many times. The chain employs TRBV7-2 and TRBJ2-3; 9 positions match TRBD2. Germline V CDR1 and CDR2: SGHTA, FQGNSA. The V and J ends lost 2 bases and 1 base, in that order; junction bases with no gene match: 4. CDR3 length: 16 amino acids. The DNA for the CDR3 is TGTGCCAGCAGCTTAAGCCTAGCGGGACGCACAGATACGCAGTATTTT. The encoded protein is CASSLSLAGRTDTQYF.

This clonotype was seen a handful of times. The rearrangement links TRBV20-1 to TRBJ2-2, with TRBD2 identical over 9 bases. The junction had 11 bases not matched to a gene; V was cut back by 3 bases and J by 0 bases. This CDR3 comprises 18 residues. Germline CDR1 is DFQATT and CDR2 is SNEGSKA (reference sequence). The CDR3 loop reads CSARHAGGPSANTGELFF. The CDR3 coding sequence is TGCAGTGCTAGGCACGCGGGAGGGCCCTCGGCGAACACCGGGGAGCTGTTTTTT.

The chain couples TRBV30 to TRBJ1-1; 8 nucleotides agree with TRBD1. The CDR3 is made up of 12 amino acids. Unmatched junction bases numbered 8, after V lost 7 bases and J lost 7 bases. The germline gives CDR1 GTSNPN, CDR2 SVGIG (reference sequence). The CDR3 region has the DNA TGTGCCTCCGACCAGGGGGCGGGTGAAGCTTTCTTT. It translates to CASDQGAGEAFF.

Ten or more counts support this clonotype. The chain links TRBV27 to TRBJ2-2, with 9 nucleotides matching TRBD2. The germline V gene encodes CDR1 MNHEY and CDR2 SMNVEV (reference sequence). V trimming: 8 bases; J trimming: 2 bases; junction bases outside the gene matches: 6. The length of the CDR3 is 15 residues. The CDR3 here is CASRGLAYNTGELFF. The CDR3 nucleotides are TGTGCCAGCCGCGGACTAGCGTATAACACCGGGGAGCTGTTTTTT.

The sample holds many counts of this clonotype. V is TRBV20-1 and J is TRBJ1-5; 7 bases agree with TRBD1. The CDR3 spans 15 residues. Germline V lookup: CDR1 DFQATT, CDR2 SNEGSKA (reference sequence). V gave up 5 bases and J gave up 4 bases; unmatched junction bases: 11. The CDR3 loop reads CSALFETGFNQPQHF. CDR3 DNA: TGCAGTGCTCTCTTCGAGACAGGGTTTAATCAGCCCCAGCATTTT.

This chain uses TRBV10-3 with TRBJ2-6; D not resolved. The CDR3 extends over 17 amino acids. Between the trimmed V and J ends, which lost 10 bases and 0 bases, there was a span of 19 bases. Per the germline V gene, CDR1 is ENHRY and CDR2 is SYGVKD. The CDR3 here is CATPAAPKPSGANVLTF. In nucleotides, the CDR3 is TGTGCCACCCCCGCGGCGCCTAAACCCTCTGGGGCCAACGTCCTGACTTTC.

This chain uses TRBV27 with TRBJ1-4, with D unclear. This CDR3 has 15 amino acids. The germline V gene encodes CDR1 MNHEY and CDR2 SMNVEV (reference sequence). The V end was cut by 3 bases, the J end by 0 bases, with 8 bases between. The CDR3 region is CASSFYPATNEKLFF. The CDR3 DNA sequence: TGTGCCAGCAGTTTCTACCCAGCAACTAATGAAAAACTGTTTTTT.

This chain joins TRBV18 and TRBJ1-4; TRBD1 matches 7 bases. J lost 5 bases, V lost 4 bases, and 1 base had no gene match. In germline, CDR1 is KGHSH, CDR2 LQKENI. The CDR3 has 13 amino acids. The CDR3 reads CASSRDSNEKLFF. The DNA of the CDR3 is TGTGCCAGCTCACGGGACAGCAATGAAAAACTGTTTTTT.

In DNA form, the CDR3 reads TGTGCCAGCAGTTTACTAGCGCCCCCTTTGTATTTT. Its translation: CASSLLAPPLYF. V is TRBV27 and J is TRBJ2-3, with D tentatively TRBD2 (6 bases). The ends were cut back, 2 bases at V and 14 bases at J, with 14 bases in the middle. This CDR3 spans 12 amino acids. The V gene's germline CDR1 is MNHEY and CDR2 SMNVEV (reference sequence).

The rearrangement joins TRBV7-9 to TRBJ1-1; unclear D gene. There are 12 residues in the CDR3. Germline CDR1 is SEHNR and CDR2 is FQNEAQ (reference sequence). V was shortened by 4 bases and J by 11 bases, with 14 bases between the two germline ends. CDR3 sequence (DNA): TGTGCCAGCAGCTCCGTTACCCTCTCGGCTTTCTTT. It is translated as CASSSVTLSAFF.

This sequence joins TRBV10-3 and TRBJ2-3, with TRBD2 matching over 14 bases. The CDR3 is 16 amino acids. CDR1 is ENHRY and CDR2 is SYGVKD in the germline V gene. J lost 3 bases, V lost 8 bases, and 7 bases had no gene match. The CDR3 DNA follows: TGTGCCATCCAAGGGACTAGCGGGAGAGGGACAGATACGCAGTATTTT. It is translated as CAIQGTSGRGTDTQYF.

This clonotype showed up just a few times. CDR3 amino acids: CSARAPVRGTLNYGYTF. In DNA, the CDR3 is TGCAGTGCTAGAGCCCCAGTAAGGGGGACCCTTAACTATGGCTACACCTTC. The chain has TRBV20-1 and TRBJ1-2; maybe TRBD1 (6 bases). The ends were cut back, 1 base at V and 1 base at J, with 19 bases in the middle. Germline CDR1 and CDR2: DFQATT and SNEGSKA (reference sequence). The CDR3 extends over 17 amino acids.

This clonotype was recorded many times. V is TRBV7-9 and J is TRBJ2-2; D is ambiguous. The V end lost 4 bases, the J end lost 0 bases, and 6 bases lay between the germline ends. CDR3 length equals 14 residues. Germline-derived CDR1 and CDR2 are SEHNR and FQNEAQ (reference sequence). CDR3 nucleotide sequence: TGTGCCAGCAGCTCAAGACCGAACACCGGGGAGCTGTTTTTT. Residues: CASSSRPNTGELFF.